These 9 T cell receptor beta chains were sequenced from one sample in a study of shared clonotypes between healthy human individuals. The protocol was immunoSEQ multiplex PCR, while the TCRdb copy is restricted to in-frame clones and leaves out a portion. The sample has roughly 2 million clones, around 95% seen once. Material: naive CD4+ T cells sorted from blood. The subset denotes: CD45RA+ positively selected. The receptors derive from a man younger than 35 in good health.

The chain couples TRBV5-1 to TRBJ1-6, with TRBD1 matching 7 bases. Germline CDR1 is SGHRS and CDR2 is YFSETQ. CDR3 length: 15 amino acids. J lost 12 bases, V lost 2 bases, and 11 bases had no gene match. CDR3 DNA sequence: TGCGCCAGCAGCTTTTACGACAGGGAGCCCCGACCCCTCCACTTT. As protein: CASSFYDREPRPLHF.

This clone was counted a single time. This sequence joins TRBV2 and TRBJ1-2, with 7 bases fitting TRBD1. With V trimmed by 4 bases and J by 5 bases, 13 bases remained unmatched. CDR3 size: 16 residues. Germline CDR1 is SNHLY and CDR2 is FYNNEI. CDR3 DNA sequence: TGTGCCAGCAGTGCCGGGACAGTCCCATCTCCGTATGGCTACACCTTC. It is translated as CASSAGTVPSPYGYTF.

The rearrangement uses TRBV28 and TRBJ2-7, with no clear D. CDR1 is MDHEN, CDR2 SYDVKM, per germline. This CDR3 region has 15 residues. V lost 4 bases to trimming and J lost 2 bases, with 15 bases between them. The DNA of the CDR3 is TGTGCCAGCAGTTCCCCGGCGGCTGGGGCCTACGAGCAGTACTTC. Its translation: CASSSPAAGAYEQYF.

The V gene is TRBV30, the J gene TRBJ2-1, with a weak D call TRBD2 (5 bases). The CDR3 is 12 residues long. Deletions cut 5 bases from V and 9 bases from J, with 14 bases between. Germline loops: CDR1 GTSNPN, CDR2 SVGIG (reference sequence). The CDR3 coding sequence is TGTGCCTGGGGCGCGGGCGGTGTTGAGCAGTTCTTC. Amino acids: CAWGAGGVEQFF. Full variable domain (missing parts from reference TRBV30 and TRBJ2-1): SQTIHQWPATLVQPVGSPLSLECTVEGTSNPNLYWYRQAAGRGLQLLFYSVGIGQISSEVPQNLSASRPQDRQFILSSKKLLLSDSGFYLCAWGAGGVEQFFGPGTRLTVL.

The rearrangement joins TRBV11-2 to TRBJ2-1; D is possibly TRBD2 (7 bases). Per the germline V gene, CDR1 is SGHAT and CDR2 is FQNNGV. The CDR3 runs 17 residues. Trimming left V 7 bases short and J 5 bases short, with 24 bases between. This chain's CDR3 is CASNELKGGRKDNEQFF. The CDR3, as DNA: TGTGCCAGCAACGAACTTAAGGGGGGGAGGAAGGACAATGAGCAGTTCTTC.

This chain connects TRBV11-3 to TRBJ2-3; D not resolved. CDR1 and CDR2 (germline): SGHNT, YENEEA. Deletions cut 0 bases from V and 8 bases from J, with 6 bases between. The CDR3 length is 12 residues. Here the CDR3 DNA reads TGTGCCAGCAGCTTAGAACCGTCTACGCAGTATTTT. Protein product: CASSLEPSTQYF.

The chain couples TRBV7-3 to TRBJ2-7, with 10 bases identical to TRBD2. The J segment lost 8 bases and the V segment lost 4 bases, leaving 8 bases of the junction unmatched. Germline lookup yields CDR1 SGHTA and CDR2 FQGTGA. This CDR3 is built from 14 residues. This CDR3 is CASSSNLAGEQQYF. The CDR3 nucleotides read TGTGCCAGCAGCTCAAATCTAGCGGGGGAGCAGCAGTACTTC.

The chain employs TRBV4-1 and TRBJ1-2; D is unclear. This CDR3 spans 13 amino acids. Per germline, CDR1 MGHRA and CDR2 YSYEKL. V lost 0 bases, J lost 8 bases, and 10 bases lay in between. The chain's CDR3 is CASSQEQAGGYTF. The CDR3 nucleotides are TGCGCCAGCAGCCAAGAGCAAGCGGGGGGCTACACCTTC.

About this clone: It may be a read error: a sequence one base away is much more abundant. The chain carries TRBV29-1 and TRBJ1-1; the D is unclear. The CDR3 extends over 12 amino acids. Germline lookup yields CDR1 SQVTM and CDR2 ANQGSEA. The CDR3 region has the DNA TGCAGCGTTGGGCGAGGGTACACTGGAGCTTTCTTT. Translation gives CSVGRGYTGAFF.